This T cell receptor (beta chain) was profiled in a study of blood T cell repertoires in COVID-19. Whole-study context: Samples of COVID-19 (acute and convalescent) were obtained from the United States, Italy and Spain. PBMCs, B-cell-depleted T cells, or T cells were the source of the cDNA or gDNA that made up the material.

Per the authors' pipeline: Amplifying reference gene primers gave estimates of nucleated cell counts. Only in-frame clones appear in the TCRdb table, and some are missing; sequencing was by immunoSEQ multiplex PCR. V, J and clone size derive from that table, while D and trimming were established from the DNA sequence. In the table there are 150,000 to 180,000 clones, more than 85% of which are singletons. The CDR3 sequence is 14 residues long. The V gene's germline CDR1 is WNHNN and CDR2 SYGVQD (reference sequence). V lost 8 bases, J lost 8 bases, and 21 bases lay in between. This chain uses TRBV10-1 with TRBJ1-2; D is unclear. This TCR derives from a woman aged 70 to 79 with acute or convalescent COVID-19. The source material was peripheral blood. The CDR3, as DNA: TGCGCCAGCGTTTGGGAGGGAGACAAGGGCGGCTACACCTTC. It translates to CASVWEGDKGGYTF.